The rows below give T cell receptor beta chains drawn from one sample of a study of CD8 T cells in ankylosing spondylitis. TCRdb reanalysed the 5' RACE reads using MiXCR and keeps one entry per CDR3 protein. The sample has 700,000 to 850,000 distinct CDR3 sequences; 10% to 15% are singletons. Sequenced sample: blood, either unsorted or a sorted T cell fraction (not recorded which). The receptor source for this set is a male donor with ankylosing spondylitis. Both conserved end residues are part of each CDR3. D genes are given only for firm matches. A row's size may be missing; if present it is once, few, many or a size class.

d_call: -
j_call: TRBJ1-2
v_call: TRBV6-1
clone_size: few
cdr3_nt: TGTGCCAGCCTCATGGACTTCGTGGACTATGGCTACACCTTC
cdr3_aa: CASLMDFVDYGYTF

d_call: -
j_call: TRBJ1-1
v_call: TRBV10-3
clone_size: -
cdr3_nt: TGTGCCATCACCACACAACAGGGCTCTGAAGCTTTCTTT
cdr3_aa: CAITTQQGSEAFF

d_call: -
j_call: TRBJ1-2
v_call: TRBV6-1
clone_size: -
cdr3_nt: TGTGCCAGCAGTGACCGAGGAGAACCCTTCTATGGCTACACCTTC
cdr3_aa: CASSDRGEPFYGYTF

d_call: -
j_call: TRBJ1-1
v_call: TRBV27
clone_size: -
cdr3_nt: TGTGCCAGCAGTAGGTTTGGTGAAGCTTTCTTT
cdr3_aa: CASSRFGEAFF

d_call: -
j_call: TRBJ1-3
v_call: TRBV29-1
clone_size: -
cdr3_nt: TGCAGCGTTTCGACAGCCTATTACTCTGGAAACACCATATATTTT
cdr3_aa: CSVSTAYYSGNTIYF

d_call: -
j_call: TRBJ2-4
v_call: TRBV20-1
clone_size: -
cdr3_nt: TGCGGGGGAGGACACCTAGCCAAAAACATTCAGTACTTC
cdr3_aa: CGGGHLAKNIQYF

d_call: -
j_call: TRBJ1-3
v_call: TRBV4-1
clone_size: few
cdr3_nt: TGCGCCAGCAGCCAAGTGGGGGCCGGGGGGCACACCATATATTTT
cdr3_aa: CASSQVGAGGHTIYF

d_call: -
j_call: TRBJ2-2
v_call: TRBV7-2
clone_size: many
cdr3_nt: TGTGCCAGCAGCTTCATGGGGGACACCGGGGAGCTGTTTTTT
cdr3_aa: CASSFMGDTGELFF

d_call: -
j_call: TRBJ1-3
v_call: TRBV9
clone_size: -
cdr3_nt: TGTGCCAGCAGTGCGCTCCCCCTCCGGGTGGTGGGAAACACCATATATTTT
cdr3_aa: CASSALPLRVVGNTIYF

d_call: -
j_call: TRBJ1-1
v_call: TRBV29-1
clone_size: many
cdr3_nt: TGCAGCGTTGTGCGGGGGGCCGACACTGAAGCTTTCTTT
cdr3_aa: CSVVRGADTEAFF

d_call: -
j_call: TRBJ1-3
v_call: TRBV5-1
clone_size: -
cdr3_nt: TGCGCCAGCAGCTTGGCCGGGAATTTAAACACCATATATTTT
cdr3_aa: CASSLAGNLNTIYF

d_call: -
j_call: TRBJ2-2
v_call: TRBV7-3
clone_size: -
cdr3_nt: TGTGCCAGCAGCCTCCAGGGGCCGGGGGCGAACGGGGAGCTGTTTTTT
cdr3_aa: CASSLQGPGANGELFF

d_call: -
j_call: TRBJ2-1
v_call: TRBV30
clone_size: -
cdr3_nt: TGTGCCTGGAAGAGTCCAGCAAGGGACAATGAGCAGTTCTTC
cdr3_aa: CAWKSPARDNEQFF

d_call: -
j_call: TRBJ2-7
v_call: TRBV6-1
clone_size: -
cdr3_nt: TGTGCCAGCAGTAGACAGTCCCTCTCGAAGCAGTACTTC
cdr3_aa: CASSRQSLSKQYF

d_call: TRBD1
j_call: TRBJ1-6
v_call: TRBV27
clone_size: few
cdr3_nt: TGTGCCACCGGGACAGGGCTCGGATCACCCCTCCACTTT
cdr3_aa: CATGTGLGSPLHF

d_call: -
j_call: TRBJ2-2
v_call: TRBV5-1
clone_size: many
cdr3_nt: TGCGCCAGCAGCGATACCACCGGGGAGCTGTTTTTT
cdr3_aa: CASSDTTGELFF

d_call: -
j_call: TRBJ2-3
v_call: TRBV21-1
clone_size: few
cdr3_nt: TGTGCCAGCAGCAAAACCCGACACCTAGATACGCAGTATTTT
cdr3_aa: CASSKTRHLDTQYF

d_call: TRBD1
j_call: TRBJ1-2
v_call: TRBV29-1
clone_size: -
cdr3_nt: TGCAGCGTTGAAGGGGACAGCCCCTATGGCTACACCTTC
cdr3_aa: CSVEGDSPYGYTF

d_call: TRBD2
j_call: TRBJ2-3
v_call: TRBV7-9
clone_size: -
cdr3_nt: TGTGCCAGCAGCTTGTTCGCGGGGGGAAGCACAGATACGCAGTATTTT
cdr3_aa: CASSLFAGGSTDTQYF

d_call: TRBD1
j_call: TRBJ1-2
v_call: TRBV20-1
clone_size: many
cdr3_nt: TGCAGTGCTAGAGGGACAGGAGCTAACTATGGCTACACCTTC
cdr3_aa: CSARGTGANYGYTF

d_call: -
j_call: TRBJ1-1
v_call: TRBV10-3
clone_size: few
cdr3_nt: TGTGCCATCAGGGGAATCGACGGGAACACTGAAGCTTTCTTT
cdr3_aa: CAIRGIDGNTEAFF

d_call: -
j_call: TRBJ1-4
v_call: TRBV7-9
clone_size: few
cdr3_nt: TGTGCCAGCAGCGCTGACTGGGGCGGGGAAAAACTGTTTTTT
cdr3_aa: CASSADWGGEKLFF

d_call: -
j_call: TRBJ1-1
v_call: TRBV6-1
clone_size: -
cdr3_nt: TGTGCAGTAAGGCGGGCACCGGGGAACACTGAAGCTTTCTTT
cdr3_aa: CAVRRAPGNTEAFF

d_call: TRBD1
j_call: TRBJ1-4
v_call: TRBV9
clone_size: few
cdr3_nt: TGTGCCAGCAGCGTAGAGGGGACAGGGGAAGAAAAACTGTTTTTT
cdr3_aa: CASSVEGTGEEKLFF

d_call: -
j_call: TRBJ2-1
v_call: TRBV6-2/TRBV6-3
clone_size: few
cdr3_nt: TGTGCCAGCAGCGCCAGGGGATTCTACAATGAGCAGTTCTTC
cdr3_aa: CASSARGFYNEQFF

d_call: -
j_call: TRBJ1-5
v_call: TRBV18
clone_size: few
cdr3_nt: TGTGCCAGCTCACCACTTGAGGGTCAGCCCCAGCATTTT
cdr3_aa: CASSPLEGQPQHF

d_call: -
j_call: TRBJ2-3
v_call: TRBV21-1
clone_size: -
cdr3_nt: TGTGCCAGCAGAGAGCCCCGGACAGGAGAAGCAGATACGCAGTATTTT
cdr3_aa: CASREPRTGEADTQYF

d_call: TRBD2
j_call: TRBJ2-7
v_call: TRBV7-9
clone_size: few
cdr3_nt: TGTGCCAGCAGCTTCACTCGGGGGGGCGAGCAGTACTTC
cdr3_aa: CASSFTRGGEQYF

d_call: -
j_call: TRBJ2-7
v_call: TRBV5-1
clone_size: -
cdr3_nt: TGCGCCAGCAGCCCATTGGGGGTGGGATCCTACGAGCAGTACTTC
cdr3_aa: CASSPLGVGSYEQYF

d_call: TRBD1
j_call: TRBJ2-1
v_call: TRBV20-1
clone_size: few
cdr3_nt: TGCAGTGCCACCAGACAGGGCAATGAGCAGTTCTTC
cdr3_aa: CSATRQGNEQFF

d_call: TRBD1
j_call: TRBJ2-5
v_call: TRBV4-2
clone_size: few
cdr3_nt: TGTGCCAGCAGCCAAGAACTGGGGGACAGGCTTCTGGGTAGAGGAGAGACCCAGTACTTC
cdr3_aa: CASSQELGDRLLGRGETQYF

d_call: -
j_call: TRBJ2-5
v_call: TRBV29-1
clone_size: many
cdr3_nt: TGCAGCGTTTTTCCCGGGGGAGAGACCCAGTACTTC
cdr3_aa: CSVFPGGETQYF

d_call: -
j_call: TRBJ2-7
v_call: TRBV28
clone_size: -
cdr3_nt: TGTGCCAGCAGTTTATTTAGTGGGAGTCACTACGAGCAGTACTTC
cdr3_aa: CASSLFSGSHYEQYF

d_call: -
j_call: TRBJ2-1
v_call: TRBV20-1
clone_size: few
cdr3_nt: TGCAGTGCTAGACTACGGTCCAGCGGGTACGAGCAGTTCTTC
cdr3_aa: CSARLRSSGYEQFF

d_call: -
j_call: TRBJ2-6
v_call: TRBV28
clone_size: -
cdr3_nt: TGTGCCCTCGGGACACTCGGGGCCAACGTCCTGACTTTC
cdr3_aa: CALGTLGANVLTF

d_call: -
j_call: TRBJ1-2
v_call: TRBV20-1
clone_size: few
cdr3_nt: TGCAGTGCTAGGTGGGGGTTATTC
cdr3_aa: CSARWGLF

d_call: TRBD1
j_call: TRBJ2-7
v_call: TRBV4-1
clone_size: -
cdr3_nt: TGCGCCAGCAGCCAAGCGGACAGGACGCCACACGAGCAGTACTTC
cdr3_aa: CASSQADRTPHEQYF

d_call: -
j_call: TRBJ2-3
v_call: TRBV19
clone_size: -
cdr3_nt: TGTGCCAGTAGTAGGGGACCGCTGCAGGGTACGCAGTATTTT
cdr3_aa: CASSRGPLQGTQYF

d_call: -
j_call: TRBJ1-1
v_call: TRBV12-3/TRBV12-4
clone_size: -
cdr3_nt: TGTGCCAGCAGCGGTTTAGGACGGGTTGGCCGAGCTTTCTTT
cdr3_aa: CASSGLGRVGRAFF

d_call: -
j_call: TRBJ1-5
v_call: TRBV7-9
clone_size: few
cdr3_nt: TGTGCCAGCAGCTCCGCTGGGTCGGCCCAGCATTTT
cdr3_aa: CASSSAGSAQHF

d_call: -
j_call: TRBJ2-1
v_call: TRBV7-2
clone_size: few
cdr3_nt: TGTGCCAGCCGGAGGGGGTGGGATGAGCAGTTCTTC
cdr3_aa: CASRRGWDEQFF

d_call: -
j_call: TRBJ2-2
v_call: TRBV4-2
clone_size: -
cdr3_nt: TGTGCCAGCAGCCAAGCGATTAGGACACACACCGGGGAGCTGTTTTTT
cdr3_aa: CASSQAIRTHTGELFF

d_call: -
j_call: TRBJ1-1
v_call: TRBV6-5
clone_size: few
cdr3_nt: TGTGCCAGCAGTTATCAAACTGAAGCTTTCTTT
cdr3_aa: CASSYQTEAFF

d_call: -
j_call: TRBJ2-5
v_call: TRBV20-1
clone_size: -
cdr3_nt: TGCAGTGCTAGCATCGGGGACGGAGAGACCCAGTACTTC
cdr3_aa: CSASIGDGETQYF

d_call: TRBD1
j_call: TRBJ2-7
v_call: TRBV20-1
clone_size: few
cdr3_nt: TGCAGTGCTACCGGGACAGCCTCCTACGAGCAGTACTTC
cdr3_aa: CSATGTASYEQYF

d_call: -
j_call: TRBJ2-7
v_call: TRBV10-2
clone_size: many
cdr3_nt: TGCGCCAGCAGTCCCCGTATGGACCGGCCCTACGAGCAGTACTTC
cdr3_aa: CASSPRMDRPYEQYF

d_call: TRBD1
j_call: TRBJ2-7
v_call: TRBV24-1
clone_size: -
cdr3_nt: TGTGCCACCAGTCAAGGGGGCTTCTACGAGCAGTACTTC
cdr3_aa: CATSQGGFYEQYF

d_call: -
j_call: TRBJ1-2
v_call: TRBV15
clone_size: -
cdr3_nt: TGTGCCACCAGCAGGGGGGTTGGCTACACCTTC
cdr3_aa: CATSRGVGYTF

d_call: -
j_call: TRBJ2-2
v_call: TRBV7-9
clone_size: few
cdr3_nt: TGTGCCAGCAGCTGGGACATTGCCGGGGAGCTGTTTTTT
cdr3_aa: CASSWDIAGELFF